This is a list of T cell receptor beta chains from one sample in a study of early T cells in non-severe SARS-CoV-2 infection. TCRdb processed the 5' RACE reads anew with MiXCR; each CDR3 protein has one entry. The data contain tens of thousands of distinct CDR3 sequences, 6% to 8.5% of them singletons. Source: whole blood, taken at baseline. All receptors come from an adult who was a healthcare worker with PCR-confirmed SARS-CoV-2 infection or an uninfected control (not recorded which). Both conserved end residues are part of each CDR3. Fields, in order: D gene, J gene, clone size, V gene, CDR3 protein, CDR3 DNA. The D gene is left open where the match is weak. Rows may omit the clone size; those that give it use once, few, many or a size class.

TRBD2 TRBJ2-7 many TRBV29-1 CSVGYSGRSYEQYF TGCAGCGTTGGTTACAGCGGGAGGTCCTACGAGCAGTACTTC
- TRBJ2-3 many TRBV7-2 CASSFGALGGRGDTQYF TGTGCCAGCAGCTTCGGGGCCTTGGGCGGTCGGGGAGATACGCAGTATTTT
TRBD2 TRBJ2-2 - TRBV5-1 CASSLGLADTGELFF TGCGCCAGCAGCTTGGGGCTAGCGGACACCGGGGAGCTGTTTTTT
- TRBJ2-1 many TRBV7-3 CASSSGSYNEQFF TGTGCCAGCAGCTCCGGATCTTACAATGAGCAGTTCTTC
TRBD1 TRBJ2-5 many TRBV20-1 CSAPGQGETQYF TGCAGTGCTCCGGGACAGGGAGAGACCCAGTACTTC
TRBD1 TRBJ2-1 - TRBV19 CASSISRTGGNEQFF TGTGCCAGTAGTATTTCCCGGACAGGGGGCAATGAGCAGTTCTTC
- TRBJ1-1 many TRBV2 CASSATGNTEAFF TGTGCCAGCAGTGCGACAGGGAACACTGAAGCTTTCTTT
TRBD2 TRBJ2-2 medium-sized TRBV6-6 CASNLTPSGRATGELFF TGTGCCAGCAATCTAACCCCTAGCGGGAGGGCCACCGGGGAGCTGTTTTTT
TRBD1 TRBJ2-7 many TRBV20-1 CSASRGPEPYEQYF TGCAGTGCTAGCAGGGGGCCTGAACCCTACGAGCAGTACTTC
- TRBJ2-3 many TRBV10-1 CASSESGDTQYF TGCGCCAGCAGTGAGTCGGGAGATACGCAGTATTTT
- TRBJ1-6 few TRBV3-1 CASSPGNSPLHF TGTGCCAGCAGCCCCGGGAATTCACCCCTCCACTTT
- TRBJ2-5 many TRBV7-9 CASSLPSEETQYF TGTGCCAGCAGCTTACCCAGCGAAGAGACCCAGTACTTC
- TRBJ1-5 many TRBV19 CASTQGNNQPQHF TGTGCCAGTACCCAGGGTAACAATCAGCCCCAGCATTTT
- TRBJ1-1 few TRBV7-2 CASSPGPNTEAFF TGTGCCAGCAGCCCGGGACCGAACACTGAAGCTTTCTTT
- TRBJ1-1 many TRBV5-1 CASSLASEAFF TGCGCCAGCAGCTTGGCGTCTGAAGCTTTCTTT
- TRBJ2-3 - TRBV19 CASSIRLGTDTQYF TGTGCCAGTAGTATACGACTAGGCACAGATACGCAGTATTTT
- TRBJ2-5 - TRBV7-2 CASSAIGQSQETQYF TGTGCCAGCAGCGCGATCGGACAGTCCCAAGAGACCCAGTACTTC
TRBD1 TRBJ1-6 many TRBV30 CAWCPTGGSPLHF TGTGCCTGGTGCCCCACAGGGGGCTCACCCCTCCACTTT
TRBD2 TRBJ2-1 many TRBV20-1 CSASIGTSGRAVSEQFF TGCAGTGCTAGTATCGGGACTAGCGGGAGGGCCGTTAGTGAGCAGTTCTTC
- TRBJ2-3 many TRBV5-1 CASSLDRTTDTQYF TGCGCCAGCAGCTTGGACAGGACCACAGATACGCAGTATTTT
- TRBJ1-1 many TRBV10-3 CAISGDTEAFF TGTGCCATCAGTGGGGACACTGAAGCTTTCTTT
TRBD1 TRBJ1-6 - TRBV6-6 CASSRKASGTENSPLHF TGTGCCAGCAGTCGAAAAGCCTCCGGGACAGAAAATTCACCCCTCCACTTT
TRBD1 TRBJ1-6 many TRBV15 CATSGRGGLNSPLHF TGTGCCACCAGCGGTCGAGGGGGCCTCAATTCACCCCTCCACTTT
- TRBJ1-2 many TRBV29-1 CSVEDRPVGNYGYTF TGCAGCGTTGAAGATCGTCCTGTCGGCAACTATGGCTACACCTTC
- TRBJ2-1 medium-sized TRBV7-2 CASSLVSDNEQFF TGTGCCAGCAGCTTAGTGTCCGACAATGAGCAGTTCTTC
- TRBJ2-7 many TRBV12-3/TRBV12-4 CASRSSYEQYF TGTGCCAGCAGGAGCTCCTACGAGCAGTACTTC
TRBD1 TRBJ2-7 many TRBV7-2 CASSPYRGPSYEQYF TGTGCCAGCAGCCCATACAGGGGACCATCCTACGAGCAGTACTTC
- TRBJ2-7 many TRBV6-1 CASSKVLSSTYEQYF TGTGCCAGCAGTAAAGTCTTGAGTTCCACCTACGAGCAGTACTTC
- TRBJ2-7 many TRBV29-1 CSVAKENYEQYF TGCAGCGTTGCGAAGGAGAACTACGAGCAGTACTTC
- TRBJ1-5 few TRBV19 CASSIDGNQPQHF TGTGCCAGTAGTATTGACGGGAATCAGCCCCAGCATTTT
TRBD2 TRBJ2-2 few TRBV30 CASHSGLKAGELFF TGTGCCTCCCATAGCGGGTTAAAGGCCGGGGAGCTGTTTTTT
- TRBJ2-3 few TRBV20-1 CSARDLESAGHSTDTQYF TGCAGTGCTAGAGATCTGGAATCGGCGGGACACAGCACAGATACGCAGTATTTT
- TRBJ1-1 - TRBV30 CAWSDDPGAFF TGTGCCTGGAGTGACGACCCCGGGGCTTTCTTT
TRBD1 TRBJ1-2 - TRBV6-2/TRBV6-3 CATYTGTEQYGYTF TGTGCCACCTATACCGGGACAGAGCAATATGGCTACACCTTC
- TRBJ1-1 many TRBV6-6 CASSLNRQLNTEAFF TGTGCCAGCAGCCTCAATAGACAGCTGAACACTGAAGCTTTCTTT
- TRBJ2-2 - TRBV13 CASSSPGTGELFF TGTGCCAGCAGCTCCCCGGGGACCGGGGAGCTGTTTTTT
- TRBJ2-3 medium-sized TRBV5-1 CASSLERGSRNTQYF TGCGCCAGCAGCTTGGAAAGGGGAAGCAGGAATACGCAGTATTTT
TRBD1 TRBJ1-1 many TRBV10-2 CASRRAGTGVPEAFF TGCGCCAGCAGGCGAGCAGGGACAGGGGTCCCTGAAGCTTTCTTT
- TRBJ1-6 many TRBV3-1 CASSGGNSPLHF TGTGCCAGCAGCGGGGGAAATTCACCCCTCCACTTT
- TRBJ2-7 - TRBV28 CANSTEGEPRYF TGTGCCAACAGTACCGAAGGGGAGCCACGGTACTTC
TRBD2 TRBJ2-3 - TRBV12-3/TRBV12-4 CASSLRTSGTNTDTQYF TGTGCCAGCAGTTTAAGGACTAGCGGGACTAACACAGATACGCAGTATTTT
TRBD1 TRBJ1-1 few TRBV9 CASSVDRGQLSTEAFF TGTGCCAGCAGCGTAGACAGGGGGCAATTGAGCACTGAAGCTTTCTTT
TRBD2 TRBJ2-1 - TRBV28 CASRTGGLAGGDEQFF TGTGCCAGCAGGACCGGAGGACTAGCGGGAGGGGATGAGCAGTTCTTC
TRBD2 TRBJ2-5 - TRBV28 CASSLWGLAGGPLQETQYF TGTGCCAGCAGTTTGTGGGGACTAGCGGGAGGGCCTCTACAAGAGACCCAGTACTTC
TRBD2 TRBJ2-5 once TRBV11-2 CASIASGTRQETQYF TGTGCCAGCATAGCATCCGGGACTAGACAAGAGACCCAGTACTTC
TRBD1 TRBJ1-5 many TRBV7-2 CASSLGNRGEQPQHF TGTGCCAGCAGCTTAGGAAACAGGGGCGAGCAGCCCCAGCATTTT
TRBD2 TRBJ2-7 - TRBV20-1 CSASKAGGEQYF TGCAGTGCTAGCAAAGCGGGAGGCGAGCAGTACTTC
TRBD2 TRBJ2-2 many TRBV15 CATSRDYSGRATGELFF TGTGCCACCAGCAGAGACTATAGCGGGAGGGCCACCGGGGAGCTGTTTTTT
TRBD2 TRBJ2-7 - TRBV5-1 CASSSGTSGKSYEQYF TGCGCCAGCAGCTCGGGGACTAGCGGGAAGTCCTACGAGCAGTACTTC
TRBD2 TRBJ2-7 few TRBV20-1 CSAASGRHEQYF TGCAGTGCTGCTAGCGGGAGGCACGAGCAGTACTTC
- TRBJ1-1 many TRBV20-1 CSGRFGVNTEAFF TGCAGTGGTCGGTTCGGGGTGAACACTGAAGCTTTCTTT
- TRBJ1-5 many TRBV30 CAWTRGSNQPQHF TGTGCCTGGACCCGGGGGAGCAATCAGCCCCAGCATTTT
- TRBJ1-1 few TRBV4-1 CASSQSSENMNTEAFF TGCGCCAGCAGCCAATCGTCAGAAAATATGAACACTGAAGCTTTCTTT
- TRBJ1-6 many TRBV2 CASSVSSYNSPLHF TGTGCCAGCAGCGTTAGCTCCTATAATTCACCCCTCCACTTT
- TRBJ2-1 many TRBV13 CASSRTPNEQFF TGTGCCAGCAGCCGGACCCCCAATGAGCAGTTCTTC